Listed below are T cell receptor beta chains from one sample, sequenced in a study of metastatic and nonmetastatic thyroid tumors. TCRdb ran MiXCR on the PCR reads. The sample carries nearly 15,000 clones, about 21% recorded once. Sequencing used blood. These receptors all stem from a female donor with papillary thyroid cancer or a benign thyroid nodule (not recorded which). Some clones in this sample may be carry-over from other donors' samples. The CDR3 runs from the conserved cysteine through the conserved F or W. The order of the fields is J gene, V gene, CDR3 length, CDR3 protein.

TRBJ2-3	TRBV7-2	13	CASSLGGEYTQYF
TRBJ1-2	TRBV6-1	15	CASTESGSGWSGYTF
TRBJ2-5	TRBV28	15	CASTLDSGRAETQYF
TRBJ1-2	TRBV19	14	CASSIEDRAGGYTF
TRBJ1-1	TRBV15	15	CATSRGGSVTTEALF
TRBJ1-1	TRBV6-2/TRBV6-3	19	CASSYPTKRKRSGRTEAFF
TRBJ1-2	TRBV29-1	11	CSVDRGDGYTF
TRBJ1-2	TRBV24-1	13	CATSDRANYGYTF
TRBJ2-7	TRBV6-1	16	CASSLGGYNEPYEQYF
TRBJ1-4	TRBV12-3/TRBV12-4	14	CSSSWVVGRDVLFF
TRBJ2-2	TRBV7-6	17	CASSLTEGGTNTGELFF
TRBJ2-7	TRBV19	18	CASSAIGRGGASFYEQYF
TRBJ2-7	TRBV20-1	14	CSARGSGTAYEQYF
TRBJ2-7	TRBV2	14	CASSEDVPTYEQYF
TRBJ2-7	TRBV19	14	CASSIQGKGHEQYF
TRBJ1-1	TRBV20-1	13	CSAPGKGRGEAFF